This is a list of T cell receptor beta chains from one sample in a study of CD4 T cells in relation to SARS-CoV-2 and coronaviruses. This table comes from immunoSEQ multiplex PCR, and its TCRdb copy is limited to in-frame clones, with some not included. The sample includes some 21,000 clones, roughly four fifths seen only once; the top ten take around 23%. No antigen has been identified for these receptors. Sequences were obtained from CD4+ T cells from PBMCs, cultured in vitro. These receptors were taken from a human donor in good health. Both conserved end residues are part of each CDR3. Each record gives: J gene, clone size, V gene, D gene, CDR3 DNA, CDR3 protein. A D gene is named only where the DNA matches it firmly. Rows give clone size only sometimes, using once, few, many, or a class for an expanded clone.

j_gene: TRBJ1-5; abundance: few; v_gene: TRBV5-6; d_gene: NA; CDR3nt: TGTGCCAGCAGCTTGTTGTCGCAGCCTAGGGAGCCCCAGCATTTT; CDR3aa: CASSLLSQPREPQHF
j_gene: TRBJ2-3; abundance: few; v_gene: TRBV7-6; d_gene: TRBD2; CDR3nt: TGTGCCAGCAGCCGAGATCCAGGGACTAGCGCAGATACGCAGTATTTT; CDR3aa: CASSRDPGTSADTQYF
j_gene: TRBJ2-1; abundance: few; v_gene: TRBV19; d_gene: TRBD2; CDR3nt: TGTGCCAGTAGGCGGACTAGCGGGGACTACAATGAGCAGTTCTTC; CDR3aa: CASRRTSGDYNEQFF
j_gene: TRBJ2-3; abundance: NA; v_gene: TRBV4-2; d_gene: NA; CDR3nt: TGTGCCAGCAGCCAAGATAGGCCTCGTGGGACCTTCCGCAGCACAGATACGCAGTATTTT; CDR3aa: CASSQDRPRGTFRSTDTQYF
j_gene: TRBJ2-5; abundance: NA; v_gene: TRBV11-2; d_gene: TRBD1; CDR3nt: TGTGCCAGCAGCCGCGCCTCAGGGGGTGTCCAAGAGACCCAGTACTTC; CDR3aa: CASSRASGGVQETQYF
j_gene: TRBJ2-1; abundance: NA; v_gene: TRBV7-3; d_gene: TRBD2; CDR3nt: TGTGCCAGCAGCTTACTCGGGACTAGCGGCTACAATGAGCAGTTCTTC; CDR3aa: CASSLLGTSGYNEQFF
j_gene: TRBJ2-2; abundance: NA; v_gene: TRBV11-3; d_gene: TRBD1; CDR3nt: TGTGCCAGCAGCGCGGGACAGGGCTCGTCGAGCACCGGGGAGCTGTTTTTT; CDR3aa: CASSAGQGSSSTGELFF
j_gene: TRBJ2-1; abundance: NA; v_gene: TRBV7-9; d_gene: NA; CDR3nt: TGTGCCAGCAGCTTATTTGGGGGCTCCTACAATGAGCAGTTCTTC; CDR3aa: CASSLFGGSYNEQFF
j_gene: TRBJ1-4; abundance: NA; v_gene: TRBV2; d_gene: NA; CDR3nt: TGTGCCAGCACTCAATACACAGCAACTAATGAAAAACTGTTTTTT; CDR3aa: CASTQYTATNEKLFF
j_gene: TRBJ2-7; abundance: NA; v_gene: TRBV7-9; d_gene: TRBD2; CDR3nt: TGTGCCAGCAGCTTATGGCGCGGGAGGGCCACCTACGAGCAGTACTTC; CDR3aa: CASSLWRGRATYEQYF
j_gene: TRBJ2-2; abundance: few; v_gene: TRBV7-9; d_gene: NA; CDR3nt: TGTGCCAGCAGCTTATTGTCCAGCAACACCGGGGAGCTGTTTTTT; CDR3aa: CASSLLSSNTGELFF
j_gene: TRBJ1-2; abundance: few; v_gene: TRBV9; d_gene: TRBD1; CDR3nt: TGTGCCAGCAGCAGAGGGGGCAGGGTGCCCTATGGCTACACCTTC; CDR3aa: CASSRGGRVPYGYTF
j_gene: TRBJ2-6; abundance: NA; v_gene: TRBV7-8; d_gene: NA; CDR3nt: TGTGCCAGCAGCTTAAACCCCACATCTGGGGCCAACGTCCTGACTTTC; CDR3aa: CASSLNPTSGANVLTF
j_gene: TRBJ2-7; abundance: NA; v_gene: TRBV11-3; d_gene: NA; CDR3nt: TGTGCCAGCAGCTTAGATCTAGGCAGGCGCGAGCAGTACTTC; CDR3aa: CASSLDLGRREQYF
j_gene: TRBJ2-5; abundance: NA; v_gene: TRBV18; d_gene: NA; CDR3nt: TGTGCCAGCTCACCACGGGGCAACGGGGAGACCCAGTACTTC; CDR3aa: CASSPRGNGETQYF
j_gene: TRBJ1-1; abundance: few; v_gene: TRBV19; d_gene: NA; CDR3nt: TGTGCCAGTACCTGGGGCAGGGGAGGCACTGAAGCTTTCTTT; CDR3aa: CASTWGRGGTEAFF
j_gene: TRBJ1-2; abundance: NA; v_gene: TRBV4-3; d_gene: NA; CDR3nt: TGCGCCAGCAGCCCCCGTCGAGGGGATGGCTACACCTTC; CDR3aa: CASSPRRGDGYTF
j_gene: TRBJ2-7; abundance: NA; v_gene: TRBV5-1; d_gene: TRBD1; CDR3nt: TGCGCCAGCAGCATACGATCTTCCGGGACAGGGAGCTCCTACGAGCAGTACTTC; CDR3aa: CASSIRSSGTGSSYEQYF
j_gene: TRBJ1-1; abundance: few; v_gene: TRBV7-9; d_gene: NA; CDR3nt: TGTGCCAGCAGCTTAGTGCAGGGTTGGAACACTGAAGCTTTCTTT; CDR3aa: CASSLVQGWNTEAFF
j_gene: TRBJ1-2; abundance: NA; v_gene: TRBV2; d_gene: NA; CDR3nt: TGTGCCACCCAAGACAGGACCTATGGCTACACCTTC; CDR3aa: CATQDRTYGYTF
j_gene: TRBJ2-3; abundance: NA; v_gene: TRBV19; d_gene: TRBD2; CDR3nt: TGTGCCAGTAGGAAGACTAGCGGACCGGTTAACACAGATACGCAGTATTTT; CDR3aa: CASRKTSGPVNTDTQYF
j_gene: TRBJ1-2; abundance: NA; v_gene: TRBV3-1/TRBV3-2; d_gene: NA; CDR3nt: TGTGCCAGCAGCCAAGCGGAAAACTATGGCTACACCTTC; CDR3aa: CASSQAENYGYTF
j_gene: TRBJ2-7; abundance: NA; v_gene: TRBV4-1; d_gene: TRBD2; CDR3nt: TGCGCCAGCAGCCAAGAAGTCCCCGTCGGGGGGGTGGGTGAGCAGTACTTC; CDR3aa: CASSQEVPVGGVGEQYF
j_gene: TRBJ2-1; abundance: NA; v_gene: TRBV27; d_gene: TRBD2; CDR3nt: TGTGCCAGCCTCGGTCTCAGCGCGGGGAGCGGGAGATACAATGAGCAGTTCTTC; CDR3aa: CASLGLSAGSGRYNEQFF
j_gene: TRBJ1-3; abundance: NA; v_gene: TRBV9; d_gene: NA; CDR3nt: TGTGCCAGCAGCCCAAGCGGGGGGGGTGGAAACACCATATATTTT; CDR3aa: CASSPSGGGGNTIYF
j_gene: TRBJ1-3; abundance: NA; v_gene: TRBV2; d_gene: TRBD1; CDR3nt: TGTGCCAGCAGTTCGGACAGGGTTGGAAACACCATATATTTT; CDR3aa: CASSSDRVGNTIYF
j_gene: TRBJ2-2; abundance: few; v_gene: TRBV9; d_gene: NA; CDR3nt: TGTGCCAGCAGTGGTCTAACCGGGGAGCTGTTTTTT; CDR3aa: CASSGLTGELFF
j_gene: TRBJ2-7; abundance: NA; v_gene: TRBV5-1; d_gene: TRBD2; CDR3nt: TGCGCCAGCAGTCTTCCCTCCGGGACTAGTGACGAGCAGTACTTC; CDR3aa: CASSLPSGTSDEQYF
j_gene: TRBJ2-1; abundance: NA; v_gene: TRBV12-5; d_gene: TRBD1; CDR3nt: TGTGCTAGTGGTTTGACAGGGGGAGGTGAGCAGTTCTTC; CDR3aa: CASGLTGGGEQFF
j_gene: TRBJ2-7; abundance: NA; v_gene: TRBV30; d_gene: NA; CDR3nt: TGTGCCTGGAAGGGGCCCAAGTACGAGCAGTACTTC; CDR3aa: CAWKGPKYEQYF
j_gene: TRBJ1-5; abundance: NA; v_gene: TRBV5-1; d_gene: NA; CDR3nt: TGCGCCAGCAGCTTGGGTCCTGCCTTGGATCAGCCCCAGCATTTT; CDR3aa: CASSLGPALDQPQHF
j_gene: TRBJ1-1; abundance: NA; v_gene: TRBV7-9; d_gene: NA; CDR3nt: TGTGCCAGCGCGCACAGGAACACTGAAGCTTTCTTT; CDR3aa: CASAHRNTEAFF
j_gene: TRBJ1-6; abundance: NA; v_gene: TRBV11-2; d_gene: NA; CDR3nt: TGTGCCAGCAGCTCGGGATACTTATATTCACCCCTCCACTTT; CDR3aa: CASSSGYLYSPLHF
j_gene: TRBJ2-2; abundance: few; v_gene: TRBV5-1; d_gene: TRBD1; CDR3nt: TGCGCCAGCAGCGCCCCCGGGACAGGGCGTACCGGGGAGCTGTTTTTT; CDR3aa: CASSAPGTGRTGELFF
j_gene: TRBJ2-1; abundance: few; v_gene: TRBV11-2; d_gene: TRBD1; CDR3nt: TGTGCCAGCAGCACCCACAGGGGGCTTAGTAACAATGAGCAGTTCTTC; CDR3aa: CASSTHRGLSNNEQFF
j_gene: TRBJ2-7; abundance: NA; v_gene: TRBV7-2; d_gene: TRBD2; CDR3nt: TGTGCCAGCAGCTTGGGACTAGCGGGAGTGTCAGGCTACGAGCAGTACTTC; CDR3aa: CASSLGLAGVSGYEQYF
j_gene: TRBJ2-2; abundance: NA; v_gene: TRBV4-3; d_gene: TRBD2; CDR3nt: TGCGCCAGCAGCTTATACGGGGGACTAGCGGCGAACACCGGGGAGCTGTTTTTT; CDR3aa: CASSLYGGLAANTGELFF
j_gene: TRBJ1-2; abundance: NA; v_gene: TRBV7-8; d_gene: NA; CDR3nt: TGTGCCAGCAGCCCCCGTGACCCCGACCCCAATGGCTACACCTTC; CDR3aa: CASSPRDPDPNGYTF
j_gene: TRBJ2-3; abundance: NA; v_gene: TRBV19; d_gene: TRBD2; CDR3nt: TGTGCCAGTAGTGGAGGCCGGAGCGGGGGGGCCACAGATACGCAGTATTTT; CDR3aa: CASSGGRSGGATDTQYF
j_gene: TRBJ2-2; abundance: NA; v_gene: TRBV6-2/TRBV6-3; d_gene: NA; CDR3nt: TGTGCCAGCAGTTCCGGCAGTGATACCGGGGAGCTGTTTTTT; CDR3aa: CASSSGSDTGELFF
j_gene: TRBJ1-1; abundance: NA; v_gene: TRBV6-5; d_gene: NA; CDR3nt: TGTGCCAGCAGTTACGTTGGGGGTTACACTGAAGCTTTCTTT; CDR3aa: CASSYVGGYTEAFF